Following are 6 T cell receptor beta chains from one sample sequenced in a study of early T cells in non-severe SARS-CoV-2 infection. Using its own MiXCR run on the 5' RACE reads, TCRdb lists one record per CDR3 protein. The sample records fewer than 80,000 distinct CDR3 sequences, approximately 13% being singletons. The sample taken for sequencing was whole blood. These receptors all stem from an adult who was a healthcare worker with PCR-confirmed SARS-CoV-2 infection or an uninfected control (not recorded which).

At least ten counts were recorded for this clonotype. The J gene is TRBJ2-5, the V gene TRBV5-4; D not resolved. Germline CDR1 and CDR2: SGHNT and YYREEE (reference sequence). The V end was cut by 2 bases, the J end by 4 bases, with 12 bases between. The CDR3 is 14 amino acids. Here the CDR3 reads CASSFWQDTETQYF. DNA of the CDR3: TGTGCCAGCAGCTTTTGGCAGGATACAGAGACCCAGTACTTC.

J is TRBJ2-2 and V is TRBV6-1; D call uncertain. The CDR3 sequence is 12 residues long. The germline V and J ends were trimmed by 3 bases and 4 bases, with 3 bases remaining between them. Germline CDR1 and CDR2: MNHNS and SASEGT. The CDR3 region has the DNA TGTGCCAGCAGTGAGGTCACCGGGGAGCTGTTTTTT. Translated: CASSEVTGELFF.

This clonotype was seen at least ten times. The genes are TRBV5-4 and TRBJ2-4; D ambiguous. Germline lookup yields CDR1 SGHNT and CDR2 YYREEE (reference sequence). The V end lost 3 bases, the J end lost 5 bases, and 6 bases lay between the germline ends. This CDR3 region has 12 residues. The CDR3 coding sequence is TGTGCCAGCAGCTCCTACCAAAACATTCAGTACTTC. It translates to CASSSYQNIQYF.

This clonotype was seen ten or more times. The chain has TRBV6-5 and TRBJ2-1, with 7 bases fitting TRBD2. Germline CDR1 and CDR2: MNHEY and SVGAGI. CDR3 length equals 15 residues. The V gene end was trimmed by 4 bases and the J gene end by 6 bases; junction bases not matched to a gene: 9. CDR3 region: CASSSAGRHGNEQFF. DNA for the CDR3: TGTGCCAGCAGTTCAGCGGGACGGCACGGCAATGAGCAGTTCTTC.

This clonotype was observed a few times. This CDR3 reads CASSLRSIRGGRADTQYF. CDR3 bases: TGCGCCAGCAGCTTGAGGAGTATCCGGGGAGGGCGTGCAGATACGCAGTATTTT. The V and J genes are TRBV5-1 and TRBJ2-3; 7 positions match TRBD2. This CDR3 has 18 amino acids. The junction had 15 bases not matched to a gene; V was cut back by 1 base and J by 4 bases. Germline CDR1 SGHRS, CDR2 YFSETQ.

This clonotype has ten or more counts. V gene TRBV7-6 combines with J gene TRBJ2-2; 10 nucleotides align to TRBD2. Germline CDR1 and CDR2: SGHVS and FNYEAQ. Trimming took 2 bases from V and 1 from J; bases not matched to a gene: 10. This CDR3 spans 19 amino acids. CDR3 nucleotide sequence: TGTGCCAGCAGCTTAAGGCGGACAGCGGGAGGGGTGAACACCGGGGAGCTGTTTTTT. This sequence encodes CASSLRRTAGGVNTGELFF.